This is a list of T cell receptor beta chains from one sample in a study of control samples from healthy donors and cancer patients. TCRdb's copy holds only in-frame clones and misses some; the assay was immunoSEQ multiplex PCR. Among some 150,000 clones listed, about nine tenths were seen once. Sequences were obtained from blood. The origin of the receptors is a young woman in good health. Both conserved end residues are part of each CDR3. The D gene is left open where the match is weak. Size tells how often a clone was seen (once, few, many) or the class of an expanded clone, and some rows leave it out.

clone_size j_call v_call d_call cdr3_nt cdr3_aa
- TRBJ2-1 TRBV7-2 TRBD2 TGTGCCAGCAGCTTAGAAGCGGGAGCCTACAATGAGCAGTTCTTC CASSLEAGAYNEQFF
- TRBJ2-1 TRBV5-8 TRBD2 TGTGCCAGCAGATCACGACTAGCGGGAGGCAATGAGCAGTTCTTC CASRSRLAGGNEQFF
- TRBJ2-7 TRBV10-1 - TGCGCCAGCGATTCGGGTTGCGAGCAGTACTTC CASDSGCEQYF
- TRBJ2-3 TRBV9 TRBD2 TGTGCCAGCAGCGTTAGTAGCGGGGTCACAGATACGCAGTATTTT CASSVSSGVTDTQYF
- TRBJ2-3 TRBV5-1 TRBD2 TGCGCCAGCAGCGGGACTAGCGGGGGGGCGGATACGCAGTATTTT CASSGTSGGADTQYF
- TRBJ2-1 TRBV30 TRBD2 TGTGCCTGGACCCCGGGGAGCGGGAGTTACAATGAGCAGTTCTTC CAWTPGSGSYNEQFF
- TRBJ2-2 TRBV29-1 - TGCAGCGTGGGGACACCGAACACCGGGGAGCTGTTTTTT CSVGTPNTGELFF
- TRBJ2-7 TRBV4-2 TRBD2 TGTGCCAGCAGCCAAGTTTCTAGCGGGACCCCCTACGAGCAGTACTTC CASSQVSSGTPYEQYF
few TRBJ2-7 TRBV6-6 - TGTGCCAGCAGTTTTGAGACAATCATCCACGAGCAGTACTTC CASSFETIIHEQYF
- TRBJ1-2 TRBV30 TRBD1 TGTGCCTGGAGTCCCCAGGGGGCGAAGGGCTACACCTTC CAWSPQGAKGYTF
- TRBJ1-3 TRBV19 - TGTGCCAGTAGTCGGACAGCTGGAAACACCATATATTTT CASSRTAGNTIYF
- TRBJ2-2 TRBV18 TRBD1 TGTGCCAGCTCCGGGACAGGCACCGGGGAGCTGTTTTTT CASSGTGTGELFF
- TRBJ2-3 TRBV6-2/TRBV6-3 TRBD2 TGTGCCAGCAGTTACAGGGGAGGGGGCACAGATACGCAGTATTTT CASSYRGGGTDTQYF
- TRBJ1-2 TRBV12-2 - TGTGCAAGTCGCTTAGGCCCCCTACAGGTCGACTATGGCTACACCTTC CASRLGPLQVDYGYTF
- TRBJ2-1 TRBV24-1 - TGTGCCACCAGTGGGGGGGGGCCCTTCTACAATGAGCAGTTCTTC CATSGGGPFYNEQFF
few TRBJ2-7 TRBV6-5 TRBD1 TGTGCCAGCAGTTACTCAACAGGGGGCTACGAGCAGTACTTC CASSYSTGGYEQYF
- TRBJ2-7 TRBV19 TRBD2 TGTGCCAGTAGCACTAGCGGGTCTATCGACTACGAGCAGTACTTC CASSTSGSIDYEQYF
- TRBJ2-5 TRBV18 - TGTGCCAGCTCACCAGCCACAGGTTCCAGAGAGACCCAGTACTTC CASSPATGSRETQYF
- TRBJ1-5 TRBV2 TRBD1 TGTGCCAGCAGGGGACAGGGAAGTCAGCCCCAGCATTTT CASRGQGSQPQHF
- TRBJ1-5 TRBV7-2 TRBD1 TGTGCCAGCAGCGTCCGACAGGGGACTCAGCCCCAGCATTTT CASSVRQGTQPQHF
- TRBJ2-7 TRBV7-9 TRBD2 TGTGCCAGCAGCTTAGGGCTAGCGGGAGGTAGGAACGAGCAGTACTTC CASSLGLAGGRNEQYF
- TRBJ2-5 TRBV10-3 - TGTGCCATCAGTGAGAGACAGCAAGAGACCCAGTACTTC CAISERQQETQYF
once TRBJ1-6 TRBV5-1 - TGCGCCAGCAGCTTGGCCGGTTCACGCTATAATTCACCCCTCCACTTT CASSLAGSRYNSPLHF
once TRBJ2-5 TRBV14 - TGTGCCAGCAGCCAAGGACATGCCTACCAAGAGACCCAGTACTTC CASSQGHAYQETQYF
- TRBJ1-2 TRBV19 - TGTGCCAGTAGTGGCGAGTTAGCTAACTATGGCTACACCTTC CASSGELANYGYTF
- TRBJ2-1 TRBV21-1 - TGTGCCAGCAGCAAAGGACAGGGTAATGAGCAGTTCTTC CASSKGQGNEQFF
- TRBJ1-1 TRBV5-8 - TGTGCCAGCAGCAGACGACAGCCGAACACTGAAGCTTTCTTT CASSRRQPNTEAFF
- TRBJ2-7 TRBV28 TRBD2 TGTGCCAGCAGTTTAGAGACTAGCGGGTACGAGCAGTACTTC CASSLETSGYEQYF
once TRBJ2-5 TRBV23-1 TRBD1 TGCGCCAGCAGTCGGGGACAGCAAGAGACCCAGTACTTC CASSRGQQETQYF
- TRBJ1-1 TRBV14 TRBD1 TGTGCCAGCAGCCAAGACCGACAGGGGTTCACTGAAGCTTTCTTT CASSQDRQGFTEAFF
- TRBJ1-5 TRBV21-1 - TGTGCCAGCAGCAAAGCCGGGACGGACAACCTTAGCAATCAGCCCCAGCATTTT CASSKAGTDNLSNQPQHF
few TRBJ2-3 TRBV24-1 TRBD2 TGTGCCACCAGTGACGCGGGGGAGGGCCCAGATACGCAGTATTTT CATSDAGEGPDTQYF
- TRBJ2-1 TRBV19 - TGTGCCAGTAGTATTTTTGGGCTAGCTGAGCAGTTCTTC CASSIFGLAEQFF
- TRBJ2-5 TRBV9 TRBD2 TGTGCCAGCAGCGTAGTAGCGGGAGAGACCCAGTACTTC CASSVVAGETQYF
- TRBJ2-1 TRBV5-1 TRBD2 TGCGCCAGCAGACTAGCGGAGACTTACAATGAGCAGTTCTTC CASRLAETYNEQFF
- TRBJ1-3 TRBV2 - TGTGCCAGCAGGGACCGCTACTCTGGAAACACCATATATTTT CASRDRYSGNTIYF
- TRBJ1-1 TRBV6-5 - TGTGCCAGCAGTCCCTCTGGAATTATCACTGAAGCTTTCTTT CASSPSGIITEAFF
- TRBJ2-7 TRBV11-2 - TGTGCCAGCAGCTTAGTACAGGGACTCGAGCAGTACTTC CASSLVQGLEQYF
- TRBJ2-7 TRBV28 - TGTGCCAGCAGTTTAACCGCCTACGAGCAGTACTTC CASSLTAYEQYF
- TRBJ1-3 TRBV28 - TGTGCCAGCAGACCACAGGGCCCTGGAAACACCATATATTTT CASRPQGPGNTIYF
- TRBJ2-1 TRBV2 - TGTGCCAGCAGTGAATGGAATGAGCAGTTCTTC CASSEWNEQFF
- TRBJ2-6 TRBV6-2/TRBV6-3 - TGTGCCAGCAGCCCAACAGGGCGAGGGGCCAACGTCCTGACTTTC CASSPTGRGANVLTF
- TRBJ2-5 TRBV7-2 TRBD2 TGTGCCAGCAGCTTACGGACTAGGGAACAAGAGACCCAGTACTTC CASSLRTREQETQYF
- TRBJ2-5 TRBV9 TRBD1 TGTGCCAGCAGCCCCACCCAGGGGGCCCAAGAGACCCAGTACTTC CASSPTQGAQETQYF
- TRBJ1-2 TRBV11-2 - TGTGCCAGCAGCGAGGGGGCTAACTATGGCTACACCTTC CASSEGANYGYTF
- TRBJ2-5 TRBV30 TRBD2 TGTGCCTGGAGTTCGGGGAGCGGGAGGAAGACCCAGTACTTC CAWSSGSGRKTQYF
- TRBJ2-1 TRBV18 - TGTGCCAGCTCACAGGGGAATGAGCAGTTCTTC CASSQGNEQFF
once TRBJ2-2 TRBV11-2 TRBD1 TGTGCCAGCAGCACTCGACAGGGGAAAAACACCGGGGAGCTGTTTTTT CASSTRQGKNTGELFF
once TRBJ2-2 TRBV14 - TGTGCCAGCAGCCATAGGTTCACCGGGGAGCTGTTTTTT CASSHRFTGELFF
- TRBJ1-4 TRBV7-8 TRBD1 TGTGCCAGCAGCACGCGAAGACAGGGTACTAATGAAAAACTGTTTTTT CASSTRRQGTNEKLFF
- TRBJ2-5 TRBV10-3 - TGTGCCATCAGTGAGTCTGAAAGCCCCGGGACAACTCAAGAGACCCAGTACTTC CAISESESPGTTQETQYF
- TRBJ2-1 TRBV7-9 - TGTGCCAGCAGCTTAGCAGGGGGCAATGAGCAGTTCTTC CASSLAGGNEQFF
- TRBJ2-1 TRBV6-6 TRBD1 TGTGCCAGCAGACTCGGGACAGGGGTTGAGCAGTTCTTC CASRLGTGVEQFF
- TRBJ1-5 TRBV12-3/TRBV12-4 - TGTGCCAGCAGTTCAGGGCTTAATCAGCCCCAGCATTTT CASSSGLNQPQHF
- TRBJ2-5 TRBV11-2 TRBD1 TGTGCCAGCAGCCCGACAGGGGGATCAGAGACCCAGTACTTC CASSPTGGSETQYF